This T cell receptor beta chain was found in a study of blood T cell repertoires in COVID-19. Study background: Samples came from the United States, Italy and Spain, spanning acute and convalescent COVID-19. PBMCs, B-cell-depleted T cells, or T cells provided the cDNA or gDNA that made up the material.

Original handling: Using reference gene primer amplification, nucleated cell counts were estimated. Data came from immunoSEQ multiplex PCR; TCRdb stores just in-frame clones and leaves some out. V and J calls and clone size are copied from that table; D and trimming were computed from the DNA. The table records 110,000 or so clones, around 84% of them present only once. CDR3 length: 17 residues. Trimming took 7 bases from V and 11 from J, leaving 29 bases between them. Germline loops: CDR1 LNHDA, CDR2 SQIVND (reference sequence). Sequencing input: peripheral blood. The sequence came from a woman aged 40 to 50 with acute or convalescent COVID-19. The chain combines TRBV19 with TRBJ1-4, with D tentatively TRBD1 (5 bases). The CDR3 protein is CASTWGVAGPTRGKLFF. CDR3 in DNA: TGTGCCAGTACTTGGGGAGTGGCGGGACCTACCCGTGGGAAACTGTTTTTT.